One sample yielded the 17 T cell receptor beta chains listed below, sequenced in a study of blood T cell repertoires in COVID-19. The assay was immunoSEQ multiplex PCR, and TCRdb's table has in-frame clones only and misses some. The sample lists about 140,000 clones, roughly four fifths occurring once. What was sequenced was peripheral blood. The receptors come from a woman aged 45-60 years with active or convalescent COVID-19.

The chain uses TRBV7-2 and TRBJ1-3; TRBD1 aligns across 8 bases. The V gene end was trimmed by 5 bases and the J gene end by 0 bases; junction bases not matched to a gene: 3. This CDR3 contains 15 residues. Germline loops: CDR1 SGHTA, CDR2 FQGNSA. The CDR3 DNA sequence: TGTGCCAGCAGCGTAGGACAGGGCTCTGGAAACACCATATATTTT. Residues: CASSVGQGSGNTIYF.

The rearrangement uses TRBV19 and TRBJ1-5, with D maybe TRBD1 (6 bases). V lost 6 bases, J lost 0 bases, and 12 bases lay in between. The germline CDR1 and CDR2 sequences are LNHDA and SQIVND (reference sequence). This CDR3 region has 15 residues. CDR3 bases: TGTGCCAGTAGGCTACAGGGCTATAGCAATCAGCCCCAGCATTTT. Translating it yields CASRLQGYSNQPQHF.

The rearrangement links TRBV15 to TRBJ2-2; 7 nucleotides agree with TRBD2. CDR3 length: 18 amino acids. V shed 0 bases and J 0 bases; nucleotides not matched to a gene: 7. CDR1 LNHNV and CDR2 YYDKDF come from the germline V gene (reference sequence). This CDR3 is CATSRDGVAGANTGELFF. In DNA form, the CDR3 reads TGTGCCACCAGCAGAGATGGGGTAGCGGGTGCGAACACCGGGGAGCTGTTTTTT.

The count of this clone is one. The chain has TRBV7-2 and TRBJ2-1, with 11 bases aligning to TRBD2. V gave up 4 bases and J gave up 3 bases; unmatched junction bases: 5. This CDR3 comprises 16 residues. The V gene's germline CDR1 is SGHTA and CDR2 FQGNSA. As DNA, the CDR3 is TGTGCCAGCAGCTCCGGGACTAGCGGAGTCTACAATGAGCAGTTCTTC. It codes for CASSSGTSGVYNEQFF.

This clone was counted a few times. This chain joins TRBV16 and TRBJ2-5; D might be TRBD1 (6 bases). The CDR3 is made up of 13 amino acids. Trimming stripped 2 bases from V and 4 bases from J, with 8 bases between. Germline V gives CDR1 KGHSY, CDR2 FQNENV. The CDR3 sequence: CASSQQGPETQYF. CDR3 DNA sequence: TGTGCCAGCAGCCAACAGGGGCCAGAGACCCAGTACTTC.

The chain is built from TRBV9 and TRBJ2-2; D not resolved. Germline-derived CDR1 and CDR2 are SGDLS and YYNGEE. The CDR3 loop spans 14 amino acids. Trimming left V 4 bases short and J 3 bases short, with 10 bases between. The CDR3 bases are TGTGCCAGCAGCCCCGGGTCTTACACCGGGGAGCTGTTTTTT. Protein: CASSPGSYTGELFF.

This clone was counted only a few times. The V and J genes are TRBV7-9 and TRBJ1-1, with D possibly matching TRBD1 (5 bases). The V gene's germline CDR1 is SEHNR and CDR2 FQNEAQ (reference sequence). The CDR3 loop spans 14 amino acids. The V end lost 7 bases, the J end lost 1 base, and 13 bases lay between the germline ends. In DNA, the CDR3 is TGTGCCAGCAAACGGGGAGGGGAGAACACTGAAGCTTTCTTT. Encoded protein: CASKRGGENTEAFF.

The V and J genes are TRBV6-5 and TRBJ1-2; 7 bases map to TRBD1. Germline V gene data show CDR1 as MNHEY and CDR2 as SVGAGI. V trimming: 6 bases; J trimming: 2 bases; junction bases outside the gene matches: 9. This CDR3 contains 15 residues. The CDR3 coding sequence is TGTGCCAGCAGACTCCGGACAGGCACGAACTATGGCTACACCTTC. Translating it yields CASRLRTGTNYGYTF.

J is TRBJ2-2 and V is TRBV7-2; tentative D call: TRBD2 (6 bases). CDR3 length equals 14 residues. Germline loops: CDR1 SGHTA, CDR2 FQGNSA. Trimming shortened V by 2 bases and J by 7 bases, and 11 bases separated the two germline ends. As DNA, the CDR3 is TGTGCCAGCAGCTTAAGGTTGGGGGGCGGGGAGCTGTTTTTT. As protein: CASSLRLGGGELFF.

V is TRBV7-2 and J is TRBJ1-2, with TRBD1 identical over 8 bases. After removal of 1 base from V and 7 bases from J, the junction contained 11 bases not matched to a gene. Germline values: CDR1 SGHTA, CDR2 FQGNSA. The CDR3 totals 16 residues. The CDR3 DNA is TGTGCCAGCAGCTTAGAGGCAGGGGGCCGCTTACGTGGCTACACCTTC. Translated: CASSLEAGGRLRGYTF. Full variable domain (rest looked up from reference TRBV7-2 and TRBJ1-2): GAGVSQSPSNKVTEKGKDVELRCDPISGHTALYWYRQSLGQGLEFLIYFQGNSAPDKSGLPSDRFSAERTGGSVSTLTIQRTQQEDSAVYLCASSLEAGGRLRGYTFGSGTRLTVV.

The chain couples TRBV28 to TRBJ2-1; TRBD2 agrees at 10 bases. Per germline, CDR1 MDHEN and CDR2 SYDVKM. Unmatched junction bases numbered 6, after V lost 9 bases and J lost 4 bases. This CDR3 contains 14 residues. CDR3 region: CASRGTSEYNEQFF. The CDR3 region has the DNA TGTGCCAGTAGGGGGACTAGCGAATACAATGAGCAGTTCTTC.

The J gene is TRBJ2-2, the V gene TRBV6-2 or TRBV6-3, with a weak D call TRBD2 (5 bases). V was shortened by 0 bases and J by 2 bases, with 7 bases between the two germline ends. Per germline, CDR1 MNHEY and CDR2 SVGEGT. The CDR3 loop spans 15 amino acids. The CDR3 reads CASSYSWTNTGELFF. The CDR3 nucleotides are TGTGCCAGCAGTTACTCCTGGACTAACACCGGGGAGCTGTTTTTT.

As regards this clone: The same CDR3 arises from other DNA sequences in this sample as well. CDR3 DNA: TGTGCCAGCAGTTACGGGGGACAGTCCTATGGCTACACCTTC. The encoded protein is CASSYGGQSYGYTF. The chain employs TRBV6-5 and TRBJ1-2, with 7 bases aligning to TRBD1. From germline, CDR1 is MNHEY and CDR2 SVGAGI. V dropped 2 bases and J dropped 4; count of bases not matched to a gene: 4. CDR3 length: 14 residues.

The chain carries TRBV14 and TRBJ2-1; TRBD2 agrees at 8 bases. V was clipped by 0 bases and J by 4 bases; unmatched bases: 11. Germline CDR1 reads SGHDN; CDR2 reads FVKESK. The CDR3 totals 18 residues. CDR3 coding DNA: TGTGCCAGCAGCCAAGATAAGGTGAATAGCGGGGTATACAATGAGCAGTTCTTC. Protein product: CASSQDKVNSGVYNEQFF.

This clone is a singleton in its sample. The chain has TRBV6-5 and TRBJ1-2; 9 bases align to TRBD1. CDR1 MNHEY and CDR2 SVGAGI come from the germline V gene. The CDR3 length is 15 residues. V was clipped by 7 bases and J by 7 bases; unmatched bases: 13. CDR3 sequence: CASIGTGNHRSGYTF. The DNA of the CDR3 is TGTGCCAGCATCGGGACAGGGAACCACAGGAGTGGCTACACCTTC.

This chain links TRBV18 with TRBJ2-5, with a possible D match to TRBD2 (6 bases). The CDR3 is made up of 13 amino acids. Germline-derived CDR1 and CDR2 are KGHSH and LQKENI. Between the trimmed V and J ends, which lost 3 bases and 4 bases, there was a span of 9 bases. The CDR3 DNA is TGTGCCAGCTCACCGGGCGGGGTAGAGACCCAGTACTTC. Translation gives CASSPGGVETQYF.

The chain uses TRBV6-5 and TRBJ2-3; 8 bases are shared with TRBD2. The CDR3 length is 16 residues. V shed 0 bases, J shed 0 bases, and the junction held 2 bases outside the gene matches. Germline CDR1 is MNHEY and CDR2 is SVGAGI. CDR3 coding DNA: TGTGCCAGCAGTTACTCCGGGAGGGCTAGCACAGATACGCAGTATTTT. This codes for CASSYSGRASTDTQYF.